The present T cell receptor (beta chain) was sequenced within a study of metastatic and nonmetastatic thyroid tumors. Patients had received no treatment of any kind before thyroid surgery. Trimming took 0 bases from V and 8 from J, leaving 13 bases between them. Germline loops: CDR1 SGHAT, CDR2 FQNNGV. This CDR3 is built from 14 residues. MiXCR reprocessed the PCR reads for TCRdb. Of around 61,000 clones in the sample, roughly 29% were seen once. The TCR was taken from a female donor with papillary thyroid cancer or a benign thyroid nodule (not recorded which). Some clones in this sample may be carry-over from other donors' samples. The sequencing input was blood. This rearrangement joins TRBV11-2 to TRBJ1-2, with D tentatively TRBD1 (6 bases). Here the CDR3 reads CASSLEGGLRGYTF. DNA of the CDR3: TGTGCCAGCAGCTTAGAGGGGGGGCTAAGGGGCTACACCTTC.